Detailed here is one TCR beta chain. The antigen remains unidentified. The sample's treatment: some 20 received Ad26.COV2.S at low or high dose, single or two shots; about 5 received placebo; per-sample allocation not given. Sampling took place 63 days after the first vaccine or placebo injection. Some clones are missing from TCRdb's copy, which holds only in-frame ones; the method was immunoSEQ multiplex PCR. This table holds roughly 300,000 clones, approximately 86% found once. This CDR3 region has 14 residues. Germline V gene data show CDR1 as SGHTA and CDR2 as FQGNSA. The V gene lost 5 bases and the J gene lost 2 bases, with 7 bases spanning the gap. The sample originates from a study of Ad26.COV2.S vaccination and SARS-CoV-2 variants. Background on the study: Administration of Ad26.COV2.S was intramuscular, either once or twice 56 days apart. Whole-study findings and limits: Reportedly, after vaccination the spike-specific CD8+ and CD4+ T cell responses displayed substantial breadth.

The clonotype originates from a person aged 18-65 years who received the Ad26.COV2.S COVID-19 vaccine or a placebo. This specimen was peripheral blood, taken in a trial of Ad26.COV2.S vaccine versus placebo. The rearrangement links TRBV7-2 to TRBJ2-6; D is unclear. CDR3 sequence (DNA): TGTGCCAGCAGCCCTCACCCTGGGGCCAACGTCCTGACTTTC. Translation gives CASSPHPGANVLTF.